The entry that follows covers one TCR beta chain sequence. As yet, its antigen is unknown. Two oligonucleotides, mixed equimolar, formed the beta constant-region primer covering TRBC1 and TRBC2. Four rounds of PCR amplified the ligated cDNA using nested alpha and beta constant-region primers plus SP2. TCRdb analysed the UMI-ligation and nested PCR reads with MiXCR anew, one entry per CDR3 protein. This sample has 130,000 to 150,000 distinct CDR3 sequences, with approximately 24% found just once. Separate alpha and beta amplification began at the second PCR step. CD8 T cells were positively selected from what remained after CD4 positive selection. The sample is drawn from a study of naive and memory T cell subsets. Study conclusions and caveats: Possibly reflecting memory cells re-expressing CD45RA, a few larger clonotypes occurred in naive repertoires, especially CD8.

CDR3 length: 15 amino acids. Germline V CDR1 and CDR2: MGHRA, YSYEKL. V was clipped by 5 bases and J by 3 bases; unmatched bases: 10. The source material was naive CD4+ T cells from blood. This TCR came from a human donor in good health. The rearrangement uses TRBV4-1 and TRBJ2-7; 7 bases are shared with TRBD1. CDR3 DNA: TGCGCCAGCAGCTATCCCGGGACAGCAGACTACGAGCAGTACTTC. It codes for CASSYPGTADYEQYF.